The 7 T cell receptor beta chains reported below all come from one sample, sequenced in a study of T cells in localized non-small cell lung cancer. The table came from immunoSEQ multiplex PCR; TCRdb's copy has only in-frame clones and leaves some out. In the table there are about 3,000 clones, around 22% of which are singletons. The sequences come from lung tumor tissue, collected before any cancer treatment. These receptors were obtained from a female donor older than 55 with stage I lung adenocarcinoma.

By proportion, this clone is medium-sized. This sequence joins TRBV6-8 and TRBJ1-2, with no clear D. Germline V gives CDR1 MNHGY, CDR2 SAAAGT. V was pared by 6 bases and J by 7 bases, with 12 bases between. There are 12 residues in the CDR3. The CDR3 spells CASRDPSRGYTF. CDR3 sequence (DNA): TGTGCCAGCAGAGACCCCTCTCGTGGCTACACCTTC.

This chain joins TRBV10-2 and TRBJ2-7; TRBD2 matches 7 bases. Germline CDR1 reads WSHSY; CDR2 reads SAAADI. CDR3 length: 13 residues. V was clipped by 5 bases and J by 3 bases; unmatched bases: 4. CDR3 protein: CASSSGDFYEQYF. The DNA for the CDR3 is TGCGCCAGCAGTAGCGGGGACTTCTACGAGCAGTACTTC.

The chain links TRBV6-8 to TRBJ2-1; D tentatively fits TRBD1 or TRBD2 (6 bases each). V was trimmed by 0 bases and J by 4 bases, leaving 13 bases between them. Per the germline V gene, CDR1 is MNHGY and CDR2 is SAAAGT. The CDR3 is 16 amino acids. The CDR3 nucleotides are TGTGCCAGCAGTTACTCTTCTAGGGGGGCATACAATGAGCAGTTCTTC. Translated, it gives CASSYSSRGAYNEQFF.

This clone is categorized as large. This rearrangement joins TRBV11-3 to TRBJ1-1; D gene unclear. CDR1 and CDR2 (germline): SGHNT, YENEEA. The V and J ends lost 7 bases and 1 base respectively, with 13 bases between them. The CDR3 extends over 14 amino acids. Here the CDR3 reads CASTFLPTNTEAFF. CDR3 DNA sequence: TGTGCCAGCACCTTTCTACCCACGAACACTGAAGCTTTCTTT.

In this sample, this clone is medium-sized. This chain uses TRBV7-1 with TRBJ1-1, with 7 bases aligning to TRBD1. TRBV7-1 is an ORF, with its function uncertain. The V segment lost 5 bases and the J segment 4 bases; nucleotides outside the gene matches: 7. The CDR3 contains 14 residues. The CDR3 loop reads CASSDTGETTEAFF. DNA for the CDR3: TGTGCCAGCAGCGATACAGGGGAGACCACTGAAGCTTTCTTT.

The V gene is TRBV11-3, the J gene TRBJ2-5; 7 positions agree with TRBD2. Per germline, CDR1 SGHNT and CDR2 YENEEA. The CDR3 spans 15 residues. The J segment lost 5 bases and the V segment lost 5 bases, leaving 11 bases of the junction unmatched. The CDR3 loop is CASSGGDSAGETQYF. The CDR3 bases are TGTGCCAGCAGCGGGGGGGACTCAGCAGGGGAGACCCAGTACTTC.

There are a few counts of this clone. This chain connects TRBV11-3 to TRBJ1-1, with TRBD1 identical over 11 bases. Per germline, CDR1 SGHNT and CDR2 YENEEA. V lost 5 bases to trimming and J lost 1 base; unmatched junction nucleotides: 6. This CDR3 is built from 16 residues. CDR3 amino acids: CASSRSGQGANTEAFF. CDR3 DNA sequence: TGTGCCAGCAGCCGATCAGGACAGGGGGCGAACACTGAAGCTTTCTTT.